The sequence of this T cell receptor beta chain was determined in a study of OX40 agonist ivuxolimab in advanced cancers. Study-wide background: Six ivuxolimab dose levels, 0.01 to 10 mg/kg, were given intravenously every 2 weeks.

Looked up from germline, CDR1 is MNHEY and CDR2 is SVGAGI. This CDR3 comprises 15 residues. V shed 4 bases, J shed 3 bases, and the junction held 8 bases outside the gene matches. Regarding the study as a whole: The authors also found low normalized T-cell clonal expansion in some nonresponders. CD4+ T cells averaged fewer expanded clones than CD8+ T cells.

TCRdb's copy holds only in-frame clones and misses some; the assay was immunoSEQ multiplex PCR. In the table there are around 100,000 clones, 91% of which are singletons. As concerns this clone: Its target is unknown.

The V and J genes are TRBV6-5 and TRBJ2-7; 8 positions agree with TRBD1. The sample in question was CD4+ or CD8+ T cells sorted from blood, obtained in a trial of the OX40 agonist ivuxolimab. The receptor was isolated from an adult with an advanced solid tumor such as melanoma, head and neck, liver or kidney cancer. CDR3 loop: CASSLRQGLHYEQYF. The CDR3, as DNA: TGTGCCAGCAGTTTACGACAGGGGCTCCACTACGAGCAGTACTTC.